The 14 T cell receptor beta chains below come from one sample, sequenced in a study of T-cell memory formation after mild COVID-19. TCRdb processed the 5' RACE reads anew with MiXCR; each CDR3 protein has one entry. Of around 420,000 distinct CDR3 sequences listed, 24% were seen once; the top ten hold 8.5% to 10%. The source material was PBMCs or a T cell subset sorted from them (not recorded which). Receptors were obtained from an adult woman who had mild COVID-19 (a few samples of this study predate the infection). Cell type and time point are not known.

This sequence joins TRBV7-9 and TRBJ1-2; 9 nucleotides match TRBD1. This CDR3 spans 14 amino acids. The ends lost 5 bases at V and 5 bases at J; junction bases unmatched: 6. CDR1 is SEHNR and CDR2 is FQNEAQ in the germline V gene (reference sequence). CDR3 coding DNA: TGTGCCAGCAGCCAGGACAGGGGTGCGTATGGCTACACCTTC. This encodes CASSQDRGAYGYTF.

This chain joins TRBV7-9 and TRBJ2-5; TRBD2 agrees at 8 bases. CDR3 length: 18 residues. CDR1 SEHNR and CDR2 FQNEAQ come from the germline V gene (reference sequence). Trimming cost V 1 base and J 1 base; bases outside gene matches: 11. The CDR3 sequence is CASSLELTAAGGQETQYF. CDR3 DNA sequence: TGTGCCAGCAGCTTAGAATTAACTGCGGCGGGGGGCCAAGAGACCCAGTACTTC. Filled out from reference TRBV7-9 and TRBJ2-5, the complete variable domain reads DTGVSQNPRHKITKRGQNVTFRCDPISEHNRLYWYRQTLGQGPEFLTYFQNEAQLEKSRLLSDRFSAERPKGSFSTLEIQRTEQGDSAMYLCASSLELTAAGGQETQYFGPGTRLLVL.

The chain links TRBV5-5 to TRBJ2-2; unclear D gene. The V end lost 2 bases, the J end lost 7 bases, and 15 bases lay between the germline ends. Per the germline V gene, CDR1 is SGHKS and CDR2 is YYEKEE (reference sequence). CDR3 length: 15 residues. This CDR3 is CASSFLVREIGELFF. The CDR3 DNA is TGTGCCAGCAGCTTCCTTGTAAGGGAAATCGGGGAGCTGTTTTTT.

The rearrangement uses TRBV5-1 and TRBJ1-1; 8 positions match TRBD1. V trimming: 4 bases; J trimming: 1 base; junction bases outside the gene matches: 6. Germline V lookup: CDR1 SGHRS, CDR2 YFSETQ. The CDR3 extends over 15 amino acids. Here the CDR3 DNA reads TGCGCCAGCAGCCCCTGGACAGGGCCGAACACTGAAGCTTTCTTT. Translation gives CASSPWTGPNTEAFF. Drawing the rest from reference TRBV5-1 and TRBJ1-1, the complete variable domain is KAGVTQTPRYLIKTRGQQVTLSCSPISGHRSVSWYQQTPGQGLQFLFEYFSETQRNKGNFPGRFSGRQFSNSRSEMNVSTLELGDSALYLCASSPWTGPNTEAFFGQGTRLTVV.

CDR3 nucleotides: TGCGCCAGCAGCTTGACAGGGACAGGGAGTGCAGATACGCAGTATTTT. Amino acids: CASSLTGTGSADTQYF. V is TRBV5-1 and J is TRBJ2-3, with 9 bases fitting TRBD1. Germline CDR1 is SGHRS and CDR2 is YFSETQ. CDR3 length: 16 amino acids. J was trimmed by 4 bases and V by 1 base; bases with no gene match: 7.

This clonotype turned up a few times. This chain links TRBV29-1 with TRBJ2-7; a possible D gene is TRBD1 (6 bases). The length of the CDR3 is 13 residues. Germline assignment: CDR1 SQVTM and CDR2 ANQGSEA. V lost 3 bases, J lost 2 bases, and 11 bases lay in between. The CDR3 region is CSVEMTGPYEQYF. The CDR3 DNA reads as TGCAGCGTTGAGATGACAGGACCCTACGAGCAGTACTTC.

This rearrangement joins TRBV5-6 to TRBJ2-3, with 8 positions matching TRBD2. The CDR3 has 16 amino acids. V shed 3 bases and J 1 base; nucleotides not matched to a gene: 7. Germline CDR1 reads SGHDT; CDR2 reads YYEEEE. The CDR3 sequence is CASSSPGGSGTDTQYF. The CDR3 DNA follows: TGTGCCAGCAGCTCTCCGGGGGGGTCGGGCACAGATACGCAGTATTTT.

The CDR3 spells CASSLVAGQGAWGNTEAFF. The DNA for the CDR3 is TGTGCCAGCAGCTTGGTAGCGGGACAGGGGGCGTGGGGGAACACTGAAGCTTTCTTT. The chain couples TRBV5-6 to TRBJ1-1; 12 bases are a match to TRBD1. The trim removed 0 bases at V and 1 base at J, leaving 10 bases unmatched. The CDR3 spans 19 residues. Germline assignment: CDR1 SGHDT and CDR2 YYEEEE.

The chain combines TRBV7-9 with TRBJ2-5; no definite D call. Germline CDR1 reads SEHNR; CDR2 reads FQNEAQ (reference sequence). This CDR3 has 13 residues. V lost 2 bases and J 4 bases, leaving 8 bases between the germline ends. CDR3 sequence (DNA): TGTGCCAGCAGCTTACCCTCCCCAGAGACCCAGTACTTC. Amino acids: CASSLPSPETQYF.

The chain has TRBV4-3 and TRBJ2-1; D not resolved. This CDR3 spans 14 amino acids. V lost 0 bases to trimming and J lost 4 bases, with 7 bases between them. CDR1 and CDR2 (germline): LGHNA, YSLEER. The chain's CDR3 is CASSQDDPYNEQFF. CDR3 coding DNA: TGCGCCAGCAGCCAAGACGATCCTTACAATGAGCAGTTCTTC.

This chain uses TRBV4-1 with TRBJ2-2; possible D gene TRBD1, 5 bases. This CDR3 comprises 16 residues. Germline CDR1 and CDR2: MGHRA and YSYEKL. The ends were cut back, 4 bases at V and 5 bases at J, with 17 bases in the middle. The CDR3 DNA sequence: TGCGCCAGCAGCCCCCACCCGACAGCTCCAACCGGGGAGCTGTTTTTT. Protein product: CASSPHPTAPTGELFF.

This clonotype was observed a few times. The chain has TRBV27 and TRBJ2-2, with unresolved D. This CDR3 is 15 amino acids long. Trimming took 5 bases from V and 5 from J, leaving 15 bases between them. CDR1 MNHEY and CDR2 SMNVEV come from the germline V gene (reference sequence). CDR3 sequence: CASSPLVWSTGELFF. Written as DNA, the CDR3 is TGTGCCAGCAGTCCTCTAGTTTGGTCTACCGGGGAGCTGTTTTTT.

The chain couples TRBV11-2 to TRBJ1-1; D is undetermined. The V gene's germline CDR1 is SGHAT and CDR2 FQNNGV. This CDR3 has 14 amino acids. With 3 bases removed from V and 1 base from J, the gap between germline ends came to 9 bases. Here the CDR3 reads CASSLSLANTEAFF. The CDR3, as DNA: TGTGCCAGCAGCTTGTCACTCGCGAACACTGAAGCTTTCTTT.

CDR3 nucleotide sequence: TGTGCCACCAGCAGTAGCCGGGACAGGGGCGACAATGAGCAGTTCTTC. This translates into CATSSSRDRGDNEQFF. V gene TRBV15 combines with J gene TRBJ2-1; 10 nucleotides align to TRBD1. The J segment lost 5 bases and the V segment lost 3 bases, leaving 7 bases of the junction unmatched. CDR3 size: 16 residues. From germline, CDR1 is LNHNV and CDR2 YYDKDF (reference sequence).